This record looks at one T cell receptor beta chain sequence and its context. Its antigen is currently unknown. The data stem from a study of T cell responses to AZD1222 COVID-19 vaccine. Germline V lookup: CDR1 SNHLY, CDR2 FYNNEI. With 3 bases clipped from V and 0 bases from J, the junction kept 1 base outside the gene matches. CDR3 length: 14 residues. TCRdb's table, derived via immunoSEQ multiplex PCR, lists solely in-frame clones and lacks some. Here the sample spans around 75,000 clones, about 87% being singletons. Findings of the study overall: The sample set comprised mostly white British donors with more females, and clonal diversity was possibly underestimated. Researchers took repertoire samples only after the peak T cell response had come. Only a handful of AZD1222 recipients were seropositive at baseline. After two AZD1222 doses, spike-specific TCR breadth and depth rose versus day 0.

Sequenced material: peripheral blood, taken 28 days after the second dose of the MenACWY control vaccine. This TCR was recovered from an adult who received the MenACWY meningococcal vaccine as a control. The V and J genes are TRBV2 and TRBJ1-1; 7 bases align to TRBD1. This CDR3 is CASSDRGMNTEAFF. CDR3 DNA: TGTGCCAGCAGTGACAGGGGGATGAACACTGAAGCTTTCTTT.